This T cell receptor beta chain was retrieved from a study of identifying expanded T cells in peripheral blood. The repertoire was sequenced with immunoSEQ multiplex PCR; TCRdb's copy has only in-frame clones and lacks some. The table records fewer than 60,000 clones, less than 85% of them present only once. The germline V gene has CDR1 KGHSH and CDR2 LQKENI. With 4 bases removed from V and 4 bases from J, the gap between germline ends came to 7 bases. This CDR3 is 12 amino acids long. Collection occurred without any documented infections or immune events in donors. The genes are TRBV18 and TRBJ2-5; D is unclear. The receptor comes from a person aged 18 to 70 in good health. Material for sequencing was blood. DNA of the CDR3: TGTGCCAGCTCACTATATGGAGAGACCCAGTACTTC. Its protein product is CASSLYGETQYF.